These 12 T cell receptor beta chains came from one sample sequenced in a study of blood T cell repertoires in COVID-19 (dated by TCRdb to 2020 to 2021). The library was generated by the immunoSEQ multiplex PCR assay. TCRdb retrieved this table from immuneACCESS and kept in-frame rearrangements only. Not all clones are present; in checked studies, unresolved V genes account for under half, and no reason is known for the remainder. The sample contains 100,000 to 150,000 clones, approximately 80% of them found a single time. Of the sample, 1.5% to 2% falls within the top ten clones. Sequenced sample: peripheral blood. The source of these receptors is a man between 65 and 80 years old with acute or convalescent COVID-19.

This sequence joins TRBV2 and TRBJ2-3; 8 nucleotides line up with TRBD2. Germline V lookup: CDR1 SNHLY, CDR2 FYNNEI. Germline trimming cut 3 bases from V and 5 bases from J; bases unmatched to any gene: 10. The CDR3 is 16 residues long. CDR3 DNA: TGTGCCAGCAGTGAGGGTAATAGCGGGGCCCTAGATACGCAGTATTTT. This encodes CASSEGNSGALDTQYF.

The rearrangement uses TRBV19 and TRBJ1-5, with 8 bases lining up with TRBD1. From germline, CDR1 is LNHDA and CDR2 SQIVND (reference sequence). The V segment lost 8 bases and the J segment 4 bases; nucleotides outside the gene matches: 13. CDR3 length: 16 residues. The CDR3 DNA follows: TGTGCCAGTTCACGCCCCGACAGGGGTAATAATCAGCCCCAGCATTTT. Translating gives CASSRPDRGNNQPQHF.

A few counts support this clone. V is TRBV10-3 and J is TRBJ1-1; possibly TRBD1 for D (6 bases). Germline-derived CDR1 and CDR2 are ENHRY and SYGVKD. Trimming removed 6 bases from V and 5 bases from J, with 13 bases in between. There are 13 residues in the CDR3. The CDR3 DNA follows: TGTGCCATCAGCCCCAGGGGAGGGACTGAAGCTTTCTTT. It translates to CAISPRGGTEAFF.

V is TRBV30 and J is TRBJ1-4, with D possibly being TRBD1 (5 bases). CDR1 is GTSNPN and CDR2 is SVGIG in the germline V gene (reference sequence). The CDR3 has 13 amino acids. V lost 0 bases and J 7 bases, leaving 9 bases between the germline ends. CDR3: CAWSVQQAEKLFF. CDR3 DNA: TGTGCCTGGAGTGTACAACAGGCTGAAAAACTGTTTTTT.

The chain joins TRBV13 to TRBJ1-4; D might be TRBD1 (6 bases). The germline V and J ends were trimmed by 1 base and 4 bases, with 7 bases remaining between them. Germline V gene sequence: CDR1 PRHDT, CDR2 FYEKMQ (reference sequence). The CDR3 covers 14 residues. As DNA, the CDR3 is TGTGCCAGCAGCTTAGAACAGGGTAATGAAAAACTGTTTTTT. The encoded protein is CASSLEQGNEKLFF. Drawing the rest from reference TRBV13 and TRBJ1-4, the complete variable domain is AAGVIQSPRHLIKEKRETATLKCYPIPRHDTVYWYQQGPGQDPQFLISFYEKMQSDKGSIPDRFSAQQFSDYHSELNMSSLELGDSALYFCASSLEQGNEKLFFGSGTQLSVL.

The chain uses TRBV11-2 and TRBJ1-4; 7 bases are shared with TRBD1. Germline-derived CDR1 and CDR2 are SGHAT and FQNNGV. The CDR3 has 13 residues. The V and J ends lost 6 bases and 5 bases, in that order; junction bases with no gene match: 3. The CDR3, as DNA: TGTGCCAGCAGAACAGGGGCAAATGAAAAACTGTTTTTT. This encodes CASRTGANEKLFF.

This clone was counted many times. V is TRBV5-8 and J is TRBJ1-5; a weak D match, TRBD1 (6 bases). CDR3 length equals 16 residues. Germline-derived CDR1 and CDR2 are SGHTS and YDEGEE. The V gene lost 3 bases and the J gene lost 6 bases, with 19 bases spanning the gap. The DNA for the CDR3 is TGTGCCAGCAGCTATCGGGGGGCGCAGGTCGCTCAGCCCCAGCATTTT. It translates to CASSYRGAQVAQPQHF. Using reference TRBV5-8 and TRBJ1-5 for the parts outside the CDR3, the full variable domain is EAGVTQSPTHLIKTRGQQATLRCSPISGHTSVYWYQQALGLGLQFLLWYDEGEERNRGNFPPRFSGRQFPNYSSELNVNALELEDSALYLCASSYRGAQVAQPQHFGDGTRLSIL.

The V call is TRBV3-1 (or the pseudogene TRBV3-2), the J call TRBJ2-3, with 7 bases aligning to TRBD2. After removal of 0 bases from V and 4 bases from J, the junction contained 7 bases not matched to a gene. The CDR3 has 16 amino acids. In germline, CDR1 is LGHDT, CDR2 YNNKEL (reference sequence). Here the CDR3 reads CASSQDVASGADTQYF. The DNA of the CDR3 is TGTGCCAGCAGCCAAGATGTGGCTAGCGGAGCAGATACGCAGTATTTT.

This clone showed up just once. The chain couples TRBV14 to TRBJ2-7; 7 bases match TRBD1. The V segment lost 1 base and the J segment 2 bases; nucleotides outside the gene matches: 5. From germline, CDR1 is SGHDN and CDR2 FVKESK. The CDR3 runs 15 residues. The CDR3 loop reads CASSQVGTVPYEQYF. DNA for the CDR3: TGTGCCAGCAGCCAAGTAGGGACAGTACCCTACGAGCAGTACTTC.

This chain uses TRBV20-1 with TRBJ1-4, with D unresolved. Germline V CDR1 and CDR2: DFQATT, SNEGSKA (reference sequence). Deletions cut 3 bases from V and 7 bases from J, with 12 bases between. This CDR3 is 13 amino acids long. The CDR3 spells CSASGGLGEKLFF. The CDR3 DNA sequence: TGCAGTGCTAGTGGAGGCCTCGGTGAAAAACTGTTTTTT.

The chain employs TRBV9 and TRBJ2-3; D is possibly TRBD2 (7 bases). V was cut by 0 bases and J by 4 bases, with 18 bases left in between. The CDR3 extends over 17 amino acids. Germline V gene data show CDR1 as SGDLS and CDR2 as YYNGEE. DNA of the CDR3: TGTGCCAGCAGCGTAGAAGGGGGGGCCAATACGGCAGATACGCAGTATTTT. Amino acids: CASSVEGGANTADTQYF.

This chain links TRBV19 with TRBJ1-1; 7 bases map to TRBD1. The CDR3 consists of 13 residues. Germline V CDR1 and CDR2: LNHDA, SQIVND (reference sequence). V shed 8 bases, J shed 1 base, and the junction held 4 bases outside the gene matches. CDR3 in DNA: TGTGCCAGTGCACAGGGGAGGAACACTGAAGCTTTCTTT. It encodes CASAQGRNTEAFF.